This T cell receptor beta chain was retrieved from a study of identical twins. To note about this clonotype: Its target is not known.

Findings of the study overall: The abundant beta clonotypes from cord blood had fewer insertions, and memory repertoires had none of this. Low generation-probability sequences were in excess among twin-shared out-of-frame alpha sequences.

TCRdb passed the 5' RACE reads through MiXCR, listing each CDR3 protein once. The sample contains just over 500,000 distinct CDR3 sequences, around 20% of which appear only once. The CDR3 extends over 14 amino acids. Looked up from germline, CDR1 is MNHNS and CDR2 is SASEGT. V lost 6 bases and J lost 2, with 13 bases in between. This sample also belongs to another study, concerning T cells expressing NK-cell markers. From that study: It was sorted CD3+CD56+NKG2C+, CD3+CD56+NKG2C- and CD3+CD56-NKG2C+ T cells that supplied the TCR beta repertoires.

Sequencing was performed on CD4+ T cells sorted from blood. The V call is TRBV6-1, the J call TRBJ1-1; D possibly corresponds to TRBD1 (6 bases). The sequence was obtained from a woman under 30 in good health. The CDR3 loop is CASSRRDTNTEAFF. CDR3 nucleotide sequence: TGTGCCAGCAGCCGCCGGGACACCAACACTGAAGCTTTCTTT.